Each of the 30 T cell receptor beta chains below was sequenced from the same sample in a study of blood T cell repertoires in COVID-19. TCRdb keeps only in-frame clones here, not all; method: immunoSEQ multiplex PCR. The sample yields over 65,000 clones, around 85% seen once. Specimen: peripheral blood. These receptors all come from a man older than 75 with active or convalescent COVID-19.

This rearrangement joins TRBV30 to TRBJ1-3; D is undetermined. V lost 1 base and J lost 3, with 7 bases in between. This CDR3 has 13 amino acids. Germline loops: CDR1 GTSNPN, CDR2 SVGIG (reference sequence). This chain's CDR3 is CAWSDLDGNTIYF. CDR3 DNA: TGTGCCTGGAGTGATTTAGATGGAAACACCATATATTTT.

This clone appeared once. The J gene is TRBJ2-3, the V gene TRBV29-1; 9 positions agree with TRBD2. The junction had 6 bases not matched to a gene; V was cut back by 1 base and J by 1 base. CDR1 and CDR2 from the germline V gene are SQVTM and ANQGSEA. The CDR3 is 16 amino acids. The CDR3 is CSVEGKAGGRTDTQYF. The CDR3 coding sequence is TGCAGCGTTGAAGGAAAGGCGGGGGGGCGCACAGATACGCAGTATTTT.

The rearrangement joins TRBV5-1 to TRBJ2-3; 7 bases line up with TRBD2. The germline V gene encodes CDR1 SGHRS and CDR2 YFSETQ. The CDR3 covers 16 residues. The junction had 6 bases not matched to a gene; V was cut back by 0 bases and J by 2 bases. CDR3 bases: TGCGCCAGCAGCTTGGCCTTGGGACTATACACAGATACGCAGTATTTT. Translating gives CASSLALGLYTDTQYF.

V is TRBV19 and J is TRBJ1-1; tentative D call: TRBD1 (5 bases). The V gene lost 3 bases and the J gene lost 10 bases, with 15 bases spanning the gap. CDR3 length equals 13 residues. Germline assignment: CDR1 LNHDA and CDR2 SQIVND (reference sequence). CDR3 protein: CASSIGAKRGAFF. As DNA, the CDR3 is TGTGCCAGTAGTATTGGGGCAAAACGAGGAGCTTTCTTT.

The rearrangement links TRBV7-9 to TRBJ1-2, with D unresolved. V lost 0 bases to trimming and J lost 4 bases, with 6 bases between them. The CDR3 totals 13 residues. CDR1 and CDR2 from the germline V gene are SEHNR and FQNEAQ (reference sequence). The CDR3 loop is CASSLADFYGYTF. CDR3 in DNA: TGTGCCAGCAGCTTAGCGGACTTCTATGGCTACACCTTC.

The chain recombines TRBV6-5 with TRBJ2-1; D not resolved. CDR1 is MNHEY, CDR2 SVGAGI, per germline. Between the trimmed V and J ends, which lost 7 bases and 4 bases, there was a span of 14 bases. CDR3 length: 14 amino acids. CDR3 DNA sequence: TGTGCCAGCAACCCCAGCGAGCGATACAATGAGCAGTTCTTC. It translates to CASNPSERYNEQFF.

The chain carries TRBV19 and TRBJ2-3, with D perhaps matching TRBD1 (7 bases). This CDR3 is built from 15 residues. The germline CDR1 and CDR2 sequences are LNHDA and SQIVND (reference sequence). Trimming took off 3 bases at V and 6 bases at J, with 16 bases between the two ends. The CDR3 region is CASSILRQGLDTQYF. For the CDR3, the DNA is TGTGCCAGTAGTATTCTTAGACAGGGACTGGATACGCAGTATTTT. Drawing the rest from reference TRBV19 and TRBJ2-3, the complete variable domain is DGGITQSPKYLFRKEGQNVTLSCEQNLNHDAMYWYRQDPGQGLRLIYYSQIVNDFQKGDIAEGYSVSREKKESFPLTVTSAQKNPTAFYLCASSILRQGLDTQYFGPGTRLTVL.

The rearrangement uses TRBV5-6 and TRBJ1-4; D remains ambiguous. The CDR3 has 16 amino acids. Trimming removed 0 bases at V and 0 bases at J, with 9 bases between. In germline, CDR1 is SGHDT, CDR2 YYEEEE. CDR3: CASSLGFQATNEKLFF. CDR3 coding DNA: TGTGCCAGCAGCTTGGGTTTTCAGGCAACTAATGAAAAACTGTTTTTT. Using reference TRBV5-6 and TRBJ1-4 for the parts outside the CDR3, the full variable domain is DAGVTQSPTHLIKTRGQQVTLRCSPKSGHDTVSWYQQALGQGPQFIFQYYEEEERQRGNFPDRFSGHQFPNYSSELNVNALLLGDSALYLCASSLGFQATNEKLFFGSGTQLSVL.

This chain links TRBV7-8 with TRBJ1-1, with D possibly TRBD1 on 6 matching bases. The CDR3 totals 14 residues. V gave up 2 bases and J gave up 1 base, with 8 bases separating them. Germline-derived CDR1 and CDR2 are SGHVS and FQNEAQ. Here the CDR3 reads CASSLTGRNTEAFF. In nucleotides, the CDR3 is TGTGCCAGCAGCTTAACAGGGCGGAACACTGAAGCTTTCTTT. Variable domain in full (rest from reference TRBV7-8 and TRBJ1-1): GAGVSQSPRYKVAKRGQDVALRCDPISGHVSLFWYQQALGQGPEFLTYFQNEAQLDKSGLPSDRFFAERPEGSVSTLKIQRTQQEDSAVYLCASSLTGRNTEAFFGQGTRLTVV.

The V gene is TRBV10-3, the J gene TRBJ2-5; TRBD2 is a possible D gene (5 bases). The V end lost 3 bases, the J end lost 1 base, and 9 bases lay between the germline ends. Germline V CDR1 and CDR2: ENHRY, SYGVKD. The CDR3 has 14 amino acids. The CDR3 here is CAISERGSQETQYF. DNA for the CDR3: TGTGCCATCAGTGAACGGGGTTCCCAAGAGACCCAGTACTTC.

This chain joins TRBV7-9 and TRBJ1-4; 9 nucleotides line up with TRBD1. The CDR3 covers 15 residues. Germline CDR1 and CDR2: SEHNR and FQNEAQ (reference sequence). The V and J ends lost 5 bases and 8 bases, in that order; junction bases with no gene match: 9. The CDR3 region has the DNA TGTGCCAGCAGCCCCCGACAGGGGGAGTGGGAAAAACTGTTTTTT. Protein: CASSPRQGEWEKLFF.

This clone was recorded once. The gene calls are TRBV11-2 and TRBJ2-3; TRBD2 agrees at 11 bases. The CDR3 extends over 16 amino acids. The germline V gene encodes CDR1 SGHAT and CDR2 FQNNGV. Germline trimming cut 5 bases from V and 4 bases from J; bases unmatched to any gene: 8. CDR3 region: CASSKTSGSFADTQYF. In DNA, the CDR3 is TGTGCCAGCAGCAAAACTAGCGGGAGTTTCGCAGATACGCAGTATTTT.

The V gene is TRBV24-1, the J gene TRBJ2-2; 10 nucleotides align to TRBD2. The CDR3 is 19 residues long. Germline trimming cut 4 bases from V and 0 bases from J; bases unmatched to any gene: 10. Germline V gene sequence: CDR1 KGHDR, CDR2 SFDVKD. CDR3 DNA: TGTGCCACCAGTGACCTAACTAGCGGGGTAATCGCGAACACCGGGGAGCTGTTTTTT. This gives the protein CATSDLTSGVIANTGELFF.

This rearrangement joins TRBV5-5 to TRBJ2-2; 9 bases are a match to TRBD1. The V gene end was trimmed by 4 bases and the J gene end by 5 bases; junction bases not matched to a gene: 3. Germline CDR1 SGHKS, CDR2 YYEKEE (reference sequence). This CDR3 spans 14 amino acids. CDR3 coding DNA: TGTGCCAGCAGCACGGGACAGGGAACCGGGGAGCTGTTTTTT. Translation: CASSTGQGTGELFF. Supplemented by reference TRBV5-5 and TRBJ2-2, the full variable domain reads DAGVTQSPTHLIKTRGQQVTLRCSPISGHKSVSWYQQVLGQGPQFIFQYYEKEERGRGNFPDRFSARQFPNYSSELNVNALLLGDSALYLCASSTGQGTGELFFGEGSRLTVL.

The rearrangement links TRBV5-1 to TRBJ2-7, with TRBD1 matching 9 bases. Germline V gives CDR1 SGHRS, CDR2 YFSETQ. V shed 7 bases, J shed 6 bases, and the junction held 11 bases outside the gene matches. CDR3 size: 14 residues. This CDR3 is CASSRTGDSLEQYV. CDR3 DNA sequence: TGCGCCAGCTCACGGACAGGGGACTCCCTCGAGCAGTACGTC.

This chain links TRBV5-1 with TRBJ2-5, with TRBD1 matching over 8 bases. The V and J ends lost 4 bases and 5 bases, in that order; junction bases with no gene match: 7. The CDR3 is 14 residues long. The germline gives CDR1 SGHRS, CDR2 YFSETQ. The CDR3 coding sequence is TGCGCCAGCAGCAAGGGACAGGCGGGGGAGACCCAGTACTTC. It translates to CASSKGQAGETQYF.

This rearrangement joins TRBV30 to TRBJ2-3, with a possible D match to TRBD1 (7 bases). Germline V gene lookup returns CDR1 GTSNPN and CDR2 SVGIG (reference sequence). This CDR3 is 14 amino acids long. V lost 7 bases and J lost 4, with 18 bases in between. The CDR3 is CAFRTGRDSDTQYF. CDR3 bases: TGTGCCTTTCGGACAGGAAGGGACTCAGATACGCAGTATTTT.

The table lists this clone with a few counts. The genes are TRBV12-3 or TRBV12-4 and TRBJ2-1; 8 bases match TRBD2. The V gene end was trimmed by 10 bases and the J gene end by 7 bases; junction bases not matched to a gene: 9. The CDR3 covers 13 residues. CDR3 in amino acids: CAIKREWKNEQFF. CDR3 nucleotides: TGTGCCATTAAGCGGGAGTGGAAGAATGAGCAGTTCTTC.

This clone was observed a single time. The chain combines TRBV11-2 with TRBJ1-2; D is unclear. CDR1 is SGHAT, CDR2 FQNNGV, per germline. CDR3 length equals 15 residues. The V gene lost 0 bases and the J gene lost 0 bases, with 8 bases spanning the gap. CDR3 in DNA: TGTGCCAGCAGCTTAGATACCGAGACTAACTATGGCTACACCTTC. Translated: CASSLDTETNYGYTF.

V is TRBV30 and J is TRBJ1-2; no clear D. The CDR3 contains 12 residues. Germline V gives CDR1 GTSNPN, CDR2 SVGIG (reference sequence). V lost 1 base and J 3 bases, leaving 6 bases between the germline ends. Here the CDR3 reads CAWSGGDYGYTF. CDR3 in DNA: TGTGCCTGGAGTGGGGGAGACTATGGCTACACCTTC. Using reference TRBV30 and TRBJ1-2 for the parts outside the CDR3, the full variable domain is SQTIHQWPATLVQPVGSPLSLECTVEGTSNPNLYWYRQAAGRGLQLLFYSVGIGQISSEVPQNLSASRPQDRQFILSSKKLLLSDSGFYLCAWSGGDYGYTFGSGTRLTVV.

The gene calls are TRBV18 and TRBJ2-3, with 8 bases lining up with TRBD1. The CDR3 has 15 amino acids. Germline values: CDR1 KGHSH, CDR2 LQKENI. J gave up 10 bases and V 5 bases, and 14 bases lay outside the gene matches. The CDR3 DNA sequence: TGTGCCAGCTCAAATACAGGGGGGCCCAACAGTCCGCAGTATTTT. The encoded protein is CASSNTGGPNSPQYF.

This clone has only a few counts. The rearrangement links TRBV4-1 to TRBJ1-1; D gene ambiguous. Trimming cost V 7 bases and J 0 bases, with 12 bases left between them. The CDR3 length is 14 residues. The germline CDR1 and CDR2 sequences are MGHRA and YSYEKL. The CDR3 DNA reads as TGCGCCAGCACGCACAGCCTAATGAACACTGAAGCTTTCTTT. Translated: CASTHSLMNTEAFF.

This clone was counted only a few times. V gene TRBV10-2 combines with J gene TRBJ1-6; D perhaps matches TRBD1 (6 bases). The CDR3 contains 15 residues. The germline V gene encodes CDR1 WSHSY and CDR2 SAAADI. V was shortened by 4 bases and J by 6 bases, with 13 bases between the two germline ends. Here the CDR3 DNA reads TGCGCCAGCAGTGTGAGGGGGAGGGGTAATTCACCCCTCCACTTT. It encodes CASSVRGRGNSPLHF.

This clone was picked up a small number of times. The chain recombines TRBV11-3 with TRBJ2-7; TRBD2 is a possible D gene (7 bases). The CDR3 runs 13 residues. CDR1 and CDR2 (germline): SGHNT, YENEEA. V lost 5 bases, J lost 4 bases, and 12 bases lay in between. CDR3 coding DNA: TGTGCCAGCAGCATAGGGGGGGGTTACGAGCAGTACGTC. Translation: CASSIGGGYEQYV.

The CDR3 nucleotides read TGTGCCAGCAGCCTCCCGGCGGGGGCACATGAGCAGTTCTTC. Translating gives CASSLPAGAHEQFF. The chain carries TRBV9 and TRBJ2-1; possibly TRBD2 for D (7 bases). Deletions cut 4 bases from V and 8 bases from J, with 16 bases between. Looked up from germline, CDR1 is SGDLS and CDR2 is YYNGEE. The CDR3 runs 14 residues.

V and J are TRBV11-3 and TRBJ1-1; possible D gene TRBD1, 5 bases. This CDR3 is 12 amino acids long. In germline, CDR1 is SGHNT, CDR2 YENEEA. Trimming removed 1 base at V and 7 bases at J, with 7 bases between. The CDR3 is CASSLVRGEAFF. CDR3 bases: TGTGCCAGCAGCTTAGTAAGGGGTGAAGCTTTCTTT.

The sample holds one count of this clone. The chain carries TRBV19 and TRBJ1-2, with a weak D call TRBD1 (6 bases). CDR1 is LNHDA and CDR2 is SQIVND in the germline V gene (reference sequence). The germline V and J ends were trimmed by 4 bases and 8 bases, with 14 bases remaining between them. This CDR3 has 13 amino acids. CDR3 region: CASSKRRDIGYTF. For the CDR3, the DNA is TGTGCCAGTAGTAAACGCCGGGACATCGGCTACACCTTC. Full variable domain (outside the CDR3, taken from reference TRBV19 and TRBJ1-2): DGGITQSPKYLFRKEGQNVTLSCEQNLNHDAMYWYRQDPGQGLRLIYYSQIVNDFQKGDIAEGYSVSREKKESFPLTVTSAQKNPTAFYLCASSKRRDIGYTFGSGTRLTVV.

The chain couples TRBV7-9 to TRBJ1-2, with D tentatively TRBD1 (5 bases). The germline V gene has CDR1 SEHNR and CDR2 FQNEAQ (reference sequence). The CDR3 is made up of 13 amino acids. The V and J ends lost 6 bases and 4 bases respectively, with 12 bases between them. The CDR3 loop is CASRPSTVYGYTF. The CDR3 DNA reads as TGTGCCAGCAGACCTTCGACAGTCTATGGCTACACCTTC.

V and J are TRBV28 and TRBJ1-5; D gene uncertain. The CDR3 totals 14 residues. V was pared by 2 bases and J by 5 bases, with 10 bases between. Germline lookup yields CDR1 MDHEN and CDR2 SYDVKM. The CDR3 nucleotides read TGTGCCAGCAGTTTAGGGTCGGGAGATCAGCCCCAGCATTTT. Protein sequence: CASSLGSGDQPQHF.

The CDR3 DNA reads as TGTGCCAGCAGTGTTTCCGGGACAGGGATGTTGTACGAGCAGTACGTC. It codes for CASSVSGTGMLYEQYV. The rearrangement uses TRBV6-1 and TRBJ2-7, with 9 bases identical to TRBD1. With 4 bases clipped from V and 4 bases from J, the junction kept 11 bases outside the gene matches. The CDR3 contains 16 residues. CDR1 and CDR2 from the germline V gene are MNHNS and SASEGT.